Sequencing of this T cell receptor (beta chain) was carried out in a study of T cell responses to AZD1222 COVID-19 vaccine. Overall study findings and caveats: Distributed over spike, vaccine-associated CD4 TCRs predominated at 160-218 and 743-854.

Measured with immunoSEQ multiplex PCR; TCRdb has only the in-frame clones, and not every one. The sample contains roughly 99,000 clones, roughly 89% of which appear only once. The CDR3 extends over 14 amino acids. Trimming removed 0 bases from V and 1 base from J, with 7 bases in between. The germline gives CDR1 SGHRS, CDR2 YFSETQ. Remarks on this clone: The antigen is not known.

Sequencing used peripheral blood, obtained on day 0 of AZD1222 vaccination. This chain connects TRBV5-1 to TRBJ1-1, with unresolved D. The sequence derives from an adult in good health. The CDR3 spells CASSLGVRNTEAFF. CDR3 DNA sequence: TGCGCCAGCAGCTTGGGAGTCCGGAACACTGAAGCTTTCTTT.